This T cell receptor beta chain was sequenced for a study of T cells after posttransplantation cyclophosphamide. Clones were sequenced by immunoSEQ multiplex PCR, and TCRdb holds only the in-frame ones, with some missing. The sample holds approximately 32,000 clones, 85% to 90% seen once. The CDR3 runs 18 residues. The germline V gene has CDR1 MDHEN and CDR2 SYDVKM. With 3 bases clipped from V and 4 bases from J, the junction kept 14 bases outside the gene matches. Input material: PBMCs. The receptor's source is a woman aged 40 to 50 with a blood cancer, CMV-positive, and with a related stem cell donor. The V gene is TRBV28, the J gene TRBJ2-1, with 8 bases aligning to TRBD1. Here the CDR3 DNA reads TGTGCCAGCAGTTTCTCCTGGGGCCAGGGGGCGTCTTACAATGAGCAGTTCTTC. Residues: CASSFSWGQGASYNEQFF.